Presented here are 6 T cell receptor beta chains from one specimen sequenced in a study of blood T cell repertoires in COVID-19. Only in-frame clones appear in the TCRdb table, and some are missing; sequencing was by immunoSEQ multiplex PCR. This repertoire shows over 50,000 clones, 70% to 85% found once; its top ten account for 14% to 15%. Sequencing was performed on peripheral blood. The source of these receptors is a human donor in a cohort sampled during active COVID-19.

The rearrangement joins TRBV7-9 to TRBJ2-3; D gene uncertain. Trimming removed 4 bases from V and 5 bases from J, with 10 bases in between. Germline CDR1 SEHNR, CDR2 FQNEAQ (reference sequence). The CDR3 runs to 13 residues. As DNA, the CDR3 is TGTGCCAGCAGCTCCGCACTACGAGATACGCAGTATTTT. Its protein product is CASSSALRDTQYF.

This chain joins TRBV5-8 and TRBJ2-6; weak D call: TRBD1 (6 bases). Germline V CDR1 and CDR2: SGHTS, YDEGEE. Trimming removed 0 bases from V and 4 bases from J, with 8 bases in between. CDR3 length: 15 residues. The CDR3 DNA reads as TGTGCCAGCAGCTTGGTGGGGGCCGGGGCCAACGTCCTGACTTTC. This codes for CASSLVGAGANVLTF.

The genes are TRBV11-2 and TRBJ2-7; perhaps TRBD2 as D (5 bases). This CDR3 has 14 amino acids. The germline gives CDR1 SGHAT, CDR2 FQNNGV. Trimming removed 6 bases at V and 7 bases at J, with 19 bases between. Written as DNA, the CDR3 is TGTGCCAGCAGGCGGGCTGAGGCGTCCCTAGAGCAGTACTTC. Its translation: CASRRAEASLEQYF.

The chain uses TRBV5-6 and TRBJ1-1; no definite D call. This CDR3 region has 16 residues. Looked up from germline, CDR1 is SGHDT and CDR2 is YYEEEE. Trimming shortened V by 2 bases and J by 0 bases, and 14 bases separated the two germline ends. The CDR3 region is CASSFNSVLVNTEAFF. The CDR3 bases are TGTGCCAGCAGCTTTAACTCTGTTCTGGTGAACACTGAAGCTTTCTTT. The full variable domain, completed using reference TRBV5-6 and TRBJ1-1, is DAGVTQSPTHLIKTRGQQVTLRCSPKSGHDTVSWYQQALGQGPQFIFQYYEEEERQRGNFPDRFSGHQFPNYSSELNVNALLLGDSALYLCASSFNSVLVNTEAFFGQGTRLTVV.

The chain recombines TRBV4-1 with TRBJ1-2; 9 positions agree with TRBD1. V shed 8 bases, J shed 0 bases, and the junction held 7 bases outside the gene matches. Germline V gene lookup returns CDR1 MGHRA and CDR2 YSYEKL. CDR3 size: 15 residues. The CDR3 region is CASHRDRDSNYGYTF. The CDR3 DNA sequence: TGCGCCAGCCACCGGGACAGGGACTCTAACTATGGCTACACCTTC.

This chain links TRBV6-6 with TRBJ1-5; no clear D. Germline CDR1 is MNHNY and CDR2 is SVGAGI (reference sequence). The CDR3 extends over 15 amino acids. V shed 0 bases and J shed 0 bases, with 6 bases lying between them. The CDR3 protein is CASSYSIHSNQPQHF. The CDR3 DNA sequence: TGTGCCAGCAGTTACTCAATCCATAGCAATCAGCCCCAGCATTTT.